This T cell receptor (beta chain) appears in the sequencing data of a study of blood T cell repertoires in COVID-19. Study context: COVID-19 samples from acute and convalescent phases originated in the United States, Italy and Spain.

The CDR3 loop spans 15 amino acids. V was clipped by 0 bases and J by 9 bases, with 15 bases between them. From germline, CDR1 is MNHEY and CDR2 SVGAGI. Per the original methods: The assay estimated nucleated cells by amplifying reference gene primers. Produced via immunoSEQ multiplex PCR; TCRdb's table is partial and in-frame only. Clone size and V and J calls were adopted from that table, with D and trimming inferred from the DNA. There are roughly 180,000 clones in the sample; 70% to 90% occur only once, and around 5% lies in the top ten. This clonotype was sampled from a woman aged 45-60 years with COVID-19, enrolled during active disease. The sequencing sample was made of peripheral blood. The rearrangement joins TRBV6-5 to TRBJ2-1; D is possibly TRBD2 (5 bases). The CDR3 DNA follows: TGTGCCAGCAGTTACTCGACTCTTCGGGCGGGTGAGCAGTTCTTC. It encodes CASSYSTLRAGEQFF.